The sequence of this TCR beta chain was determined in a study of identical twins. Study-wide results and limits: It was cross-sectional statistical analysis, not following the same donors, that the conclusions relied on. Within cord blood, abundant beta clonotypes carried fewer insertions, but memory repertoires showed no such trend.

Worth noting for this clonotype: Its specificity is unknown.

TCRdb re-called the 5' RACE reads with MiXCR, one entry per CDR3 protein. The repertoire holds 500,000 to 700,000 distinct CDR3 sequences, with about 7.6% as singletons. Healthy Caucasian individuals made up all the donors. CDR3 length: 16 residues. Per the germline V gene, CDR1 is SGHVS and CDR2 is FQNEAQ. After removal of 4 bases from V and 4 bases from J, the junction contained 10 bases not matched to a gene. This same sample was also taken into another study, of yellow fever vaccine responses in identical twins.

The chain links TRBV7-8 to TRBJ2-3, with TRBD2 matching over 8 bases. The TCR sequence derives from a woman aged 18-35 years in good health. Sequences were obtained from PBMCs. DNA of the CDR3: TGTGCCAGCAGCTCAAGACCGGGACTAGACTCAGATACGCAGTATTTT. Its translation: CASSSRPGLDSDTQYF.